A selection of T cell receptor beta chains follows, all from one sample in a study of blood T cell repertoires in COVID-19. Sequencing used immunoSEQ multiplex PCR; TCRdb keeps in-frame clones, though not all of them. The sample has some 120,000 clones; more than 65% are singletons. Sequencing input: peripheral blood. Every receptor here comes from an older woman with acute or convalescent COVID-19. Each CDR3 is given without its conserved first and last residue.

>TRBV19
ASSSRGLNQPQH
>TRBV15
ATSRDSQETQY
>TRBV6-5
ASRDAAATNEKLF
>TRBV2
ASNRVGQGVPGELF
>TRBV18
ASSPEGDEQF
>TRBV25-1
ASSWAGYLETQY
>TRBV10-3
AISELQGSGGYT
>TRBV7-2
ASQPNQGTYGYT
>TRBV4-3
ASSQAGQESYEQY
>TRBV9
ASSSAPRPSTDTQY
>TRBV6-6
ASSYSVSSPLH
>TRBV10-1
ASSAGTGAGELF
>TRBV10-3
AISQDRMNTEAF
>TRBV10-1
ASSKSRTGSGYT
>TRBV7-6
ASSHGGRGDSEQF
>TRBV3-1/TRBV3-2
ASRAIETAQPQH
>TRBV5-1
ASSSDRGNYGYT
>TRBV11-2
ASSLGAGSEGYT
>TRBV28
ASSPHRPDGTGRRRQPQH
>TRBV30
AWDLWGDNEQF
>TRBV27
ASSLDRAGYGYT
>TRBV10-1
ASSDGSRPYGYT
>TRBV6-5
ASSQLAGEQY
>TRBV29-1
SVPGTGGNGYT
>TRBV3-1/TRBV3-2
ASSQVRGDEQF
>TRBV20-1
SASGPFSYEQY
>TRBV11-2
ASSPYSGGTEPRGYT
>TRBV2
ASSPGWGAEAF
>TRBV5-6
ASSVDSGNTIY
>TRBV7-3
ASSSGLAGGEQF
>TRBV24-1
ATSDPVRDRNSYEQY
>TRBV4-1
ASSQGHREYQETQY
>TRBV4-3
ASSQGSFGEISSGANVLT
>TRBV2
ASSVYGPEQY
>TRBV3-1/TRBV3-2
ASSQGRTGYQPQH
>TRBV6-1
ASSEPYQPQH
>TRBV10-1
ASSSAIGGTQY
>TRBV7-9
ASQGETNEKLF
>TRBV11-2
ASSRTGGAEAF
>TRBV6-5
ASSYTTGDEQY
>TRBV6-2/TRBV6-3
ASSYSGTGGSDEQF
>TRBV6-5
ASRQGPNEKLF
>TRBV7-9
ASSLDSRDEKLF
>TRBV6-5
ASQRVLLLNSPLH
>TRBV5-1
ASSLARGLAVSYEQY